The sequence of this T cell receptor beta chain was determined in a study of vaccination and CD4 T cells after COVID-19. The study's findings and limits: Only after vaccination were a median around 83% of convalescents' reactive clones seen. Within convalescent individuals, 304 out of 307 vaccine-specific clones proved to be spike mono-reactive.

In regard to this clonotype: Its antigen remains unidentified.

The CDR3 runs 14 residues. Germline CDR1 reads MNHEY; CDR2 reads SVGEGT. V lost 6 bases, J lost 7 bases, and 11 bases stayed unmatched. Treatment: 10-day PBMC culture with coronavirus spike peptide pools or control peptides (ViraFEST assay). ViraFEST relied on peptide pools to expand antigen-specific T cells; the TCRs were sequenced afterward. Oncomine TCR Beta short-read sequencing was applied to DNA from cultured CD4+ T cells. MiXCR was run by TCRdb on the PCR reads, yielding one entry per CDR3 protein. The sample records fewer than 30,000 distinct CDR3 sequences, approximately 60% being singletons.

Here the sequenced sample was CD4+ T cells from blood, cultured in vitro, taken after SARS-CoV-2 vaccination. The chain has TRBV6-2 or TRBV6-3 and TRBJ2-7, with 8 bases identical to TRBD2. The sequence derives from a human donor who received a COVID-19 vaccine. This chain's CDR3 is CASSSLAAEVEQYF. CDR3 coding DNA: TGTGCCAGCAGCTCACTAGCGGCCGAGGTTGAGCAGTACTTC.